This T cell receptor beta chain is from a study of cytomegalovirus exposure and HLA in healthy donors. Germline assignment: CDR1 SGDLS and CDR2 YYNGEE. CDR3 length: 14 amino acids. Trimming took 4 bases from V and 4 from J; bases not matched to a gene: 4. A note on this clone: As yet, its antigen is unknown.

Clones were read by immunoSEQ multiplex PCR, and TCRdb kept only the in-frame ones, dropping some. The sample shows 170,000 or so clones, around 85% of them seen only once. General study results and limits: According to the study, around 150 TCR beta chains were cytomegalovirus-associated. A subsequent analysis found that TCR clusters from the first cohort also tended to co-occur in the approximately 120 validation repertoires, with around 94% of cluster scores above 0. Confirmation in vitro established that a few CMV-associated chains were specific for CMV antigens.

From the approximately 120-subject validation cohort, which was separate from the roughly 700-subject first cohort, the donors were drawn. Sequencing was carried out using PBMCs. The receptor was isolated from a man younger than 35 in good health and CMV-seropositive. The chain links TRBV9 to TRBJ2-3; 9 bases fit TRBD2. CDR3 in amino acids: CASSPAGGPDTQYF. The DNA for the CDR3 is TGTGCCAGCAGCCCAGCGGGGGGCCCAGATACGCAGTATTTT.